Below, 9 T cell receptor beta chains from the same sample are listed, as sequenced in a study of cytomegalovirus exposure and HLA in healthy donors. Primers: 60 Vbeta forward and 13 Jbeta reverse. Generated by immunoSEQ multiplex PCR, the TCRdb table keeps only in-frame clones and is missing some. This table holds over 100,000 clones. Source material: PBMCs. All receptors derive from a middle-aged woman in good health and CMV-seropositive.

The rearrangement links TRBV27 to TRBJ1-2; maybe TRBD1 (6 bases). The V and J ends lost 5 bases and 0 bases respectively, with 16 bases between them. The length of the CDR3 is 16 residues. CDR1 is MNHEY and CDR2 is SMNVEV in the germline V gene (reference sequence). This CDR3 reads CASSPATGLSNYGYTF. For the CDR3, the DNA is TGTGCCAGCAGTCCGGCGACAGGCTTATCTAACTATGGCTACACCTTC.

The chain carries TRBV7-2 and TRBJ2-2; 10 bases match TRBD2. Germline V gene sequence: CDR1 SGHTA, CDR2 FQGNSA. The CDR3 is 16 amino acids. With 5 bases clipped from V and 1 base from J, the junction kept 4 bases outside the gene matches. The CDR3 here is CASSTSSGGNTGELFF. CDR3 coding DNA: TGTGCCAGCAGCACCTCTAGCGGGGGGAACACCGGGGAGCTGTTTTTT.

The V and J genes are TRBV13 and TRBJ2-3; D is unclear. Germline V gene lookup returns CDR1 PRHDT and CDR2 FYEKMQ (reference sequence). The CDR3 totals 12 residues. With 10 bases removed from V and 1 base from J, the gap between germline ends came to 9 bases. CDR3 bases: TGTGCCACTCGTCCGGGCACAGATACGCAGTATTTT. Translating gives CATRPGTDTQYF.

The V gene is TRBV2, the J gene TRBJ2-1, with 12 bases identical to TRBD2. The CDR3 has 15 amino acids. Trimming cost V 4 bases and J 4 bases; bases outside gene matches: 2. Germline V gene lookup returns CDR1 SNHLY and CDR2 FYNNEI. The CDR3 DNA follows: TGTGCCAGCAGTGGGCTAGCGGGGGGGTACAATGAGCAGTTCTTC. Translated: CASSGLAGGYNEQFF.

The chain links TRBV19 to TRBJ2-2; D is ambiguous. Germline CDR1 reads LNHDA; CDR2 reads SQIVND (reference sequence). The CDR3 covers 11 residues. V lost 6 bases and J 5 bases, leaving 4 bases between the germline ends. The DNA for the CDR3 is TGTGCCAGTAGGGAGACCGGGGAGCTGTTTTTT. The encoded protein is CASRETGELFF.

The J gene is TRBJ1-2, the V gene TRBV6-1; the match to TRBD1 covers 8 bases. Germline V gene sequence: CDR1 MNHNS, CDR2 SASEGT. This CDR3 has 14 amino acids. V lost 5 bases and J lost 4; bases outside the gene matches: 6. The CDR3 spells CASSLGQAFYGYTF. CDR3 nucleotides: TGTGCCAGCAGTTTGGGACAGGCGTTCTATGGCTACACCTTC.

The chain has TRBV6-1 and TRBJ1-4; maybe TRBD1 (5 bases). Germline V gives CDR1 MNHNS, CDR2 SASEGT. Trimming cost V 3 bases and J 5 bases, with 10 bases left between them. This CDR3 has 14 amino acids. The DNA for the CDR3 is TGTGCCAGCAGTGACTCAGGGCCCAATGAAAAACTGTTTTTT. This gives the protein CASSDSGPNEKLFF.

The CDR3 coding sequence is TGTGCCAGCAGCTTGTGGGGAGTTAGCGGGAGTCCGGATACGCAGTATTTT. This sequence encodes CASSLWGVSGSPDTQYF. This chain links TRBV5-4 with TRBJ2-3; 9 bases fit TRBD2. The V and J ends lost 1 base and 6 bases, in that order; junction bases with no gene match: 12. Germline V gives CDR1 SGHNT, CDR2 YYREEE (reference sequence). The CDR3 has 17 residues.

V usage is TRBV15 and J usage is TRBJ2-7; 8 positions agree with TRBD1. This CDR3 has 13 amino acids. J lost 7 bases, V lost 3 bases, and 5 bases had no gene match. Germline CDR1 and CDR2: LNHNV and YYDKDF (reference sequence). Here the CDR3 DNA reads TGTGCCACCAGCAGGGGGGACAGGCGGGAGCAGTACTTC. It specifies CATSRGDRREQYF.